These 17 T cell receptor beta chains originate from one sample sequenced in a study of blood T cell repertoires in COVID-19. TCRdb's table, derived via immunoSEQ multiplex PCR, lists solely in-frame clones and lacks some. The repertoire includes approximately 360,000 clones, more than 75% of them detected once, and over 0.9% sits in the top ten. The sequenced sample consisted of PBMCs or T cells enriched from blood (not recorded which). The receptor set was obtained from a woman aged 25 to 45 with acute COVID-19.

This clone was seen a few times. This chain connects TRBV21-1 to TRBJ1-1. TRBV21-1 is designated a pseudogene. This CDR3 comprises 16 residues. The CDR3 DNA reads as TGTGCCAGGGAGAAGGCGGGGGCGCCGGGTAGTGCTGAAGCTTTCTTT. This sequence encodes CAREKAGAPGSAEAFF.

This clone was seen a single time. The rearrangement links TRBV3-1 (or the pseudogene TRBV3-2) to TRBJ2-7; 11 nucleotides agree with TRBD2. In germline, CDR1 is LGHDT, CDR2 YNNKEL (reference sequence). V lost 1 base to trimming and J lost 3 bases; unmatched junction nucleotides: 5. This CDR3 is built from 16 residues. In DNA form, the CDR3 reads TGTGCCAGCAGCCAAGGCATACTAGCGGGGGACTACGAGCAGTACTTC. Its protein product is CASSQGILAGDYEQYF.

This chain links TRBV5-1 with TRBJ1-1; 11 bases are shared with TRBD1. In germline, CDR1 is SGHRS, CDR2 YFSETQ. This CDR3 is 17 amino acids long. V trimming: 4 bases; J trimming: 3 bases; junction bases outside the gene matches: 11. The CDR3 DNA is TGCGCCAGCAGCGACGGACAGGGGGCGCGTTCTTACACTGAAGCTTTCTTT. Protein sequence: CASSDGQGARSYTEAFF.

The chain recombines TRBV7-9 with TRBJ2-3; 9 bases match TRBD1. The junction had 6 bases not matched to a gene; V was cut back by 1 base and J by 4 bases. The CDR3 runs 16 residues. Germline CDR1 is SEHNR and CDR2 is FQNEAQ (reference sequence). CDR3: CASSLGDRGGADTQYF. The DNA for the CDR3 is TGTGCCAGCAGCTTAGGAGACAGGGGGGGAGCAGATACGCAGTATTTT.

J is TRBJ2-3 and V is TRBV5-4, with D possibly matching TRBD1 (7 bases). Between the trimmed V and J ends, which lost 0 bases and 4 bases, there was a span of 18 bases. Per the germline V gene, CDR1 is SGHNT and CDR2 is YYREEE (reference sequence). The CDR3 contains 17 residues. The CDR3 DNA reads as TGTGCCAGCAGCTTGGATGCAGGGGGGATGAGGCCAGATACGCAGTATTTT. Encoded protein: CASSLDAGGMRPDTQYF.

The genes are TRBV21-1 and TRBJ2-5; whether TRBD2, the table's D call, matches the DNA was not checked. TRBV21-1 is a known pseudogene. The CDR3 is 13 amino acids. CDR3 nucleotides: TGTGCCAGCAGCACACGAGGGAGGGAGACCCAGTACTTC. Protein: CASSTRGRETQYF.

This sequence joins TRBV2 and TRBJ1-2; D is unclear. The CDR3 consists of 12 residues. Germline V gene data show CDR1 as SNHLY and CDR2 as FYNNEI. V lost 7 bases and J 4 bases, leaving 10 bases between the germline ends. DNA of the CDR3: TGTGCCAGCACAGGACTACCCTATGGCTACACCTTC. It codes for CASTGLPYGYTF.

The chain recombines TRBV7-8 with TRBJ2-3; 12 bases align to TRBD2. Germline values: CDR1 SGHVS, CDR2 FQNEAQ. V dropped 5 bases and J dropped 0; count of bases not matched to a gene: 9. The CDR3 covers 18 residues. The CDR3 protein is CASSKRLTSGSSTDTQYF. The CDR3 coding sequence is TGTGCCAGCAGCAAACGCCTGACTAGCGGGAGTAGCACAGATACGCAGTATTTT.

V usage is TRBV30 and J usage is TRBJ2-7; 12 nucleotides agree with TRBD2. This CDR3 is 18 amino acids long. CDR1 is GTSNPN and CDR2 is SVGIG in the germline V gene (reference sequence). V shed 0 bases and J 8 bases; nucleotides not matched to a gene: 17. CDR3 loop: CAWSVQGLAGGFGLKQYF. For the CDR3, the DNA is TGTGCCTGGAGTGTACAGGGGCTAGCGGGGGGGTTCGGCCTCAAGCAGTACTTC.

The chain is built from TRBV7-2 and TRBJ2-3; tentatively, D is TRBD2 (7 bases). V lost 3 bases and J 5 bases, leaving 12 bases between the germline ends. The length of the CDR3 is 14 residues. Germline loops: CDR1 SGHTA, CDR2 FQGNSA. CDR3 sequence: CASSFYGGRDTQYF. The CDR3 nucleotides read TGTGCCAGCAGCTTCTACGGGGGGCGAGATACGCAGTATTTT.

V is TRBV29-1 and J is TRBJ2-3; TRBD1 agrees at 9 bases. The CDR3 is made up of 15 amino acids. V shed 7 bases, J shed 2 bases, and the junction held 10 bases outside the gene matches. Germline CDR1 and CDR2: SQVTM and ANQGSEA. The CDR3 bases are TGCAGCGCCGATGGACAGGGGTTGAACACAGATACGCAGTATTTT. It encodes CSADGQGLNTDTQYF.

The chain combines TRBV10-3 with TRBJ1-5; 8 bases are a match to TRBD1. Germline lookup yields CDR1 ENHRY and CDR2 SYGVKD. CDR3 length equals 14 residues. The J segment lost 6 bases and the V segment lost 10 bases, leaving 11 bases of the junction unmatched. Here the CDR3 DNA reads TGTGCCACATCGGACAGGGAGGGAGGTCAGCCCCAGCATTTT. This translates into CATSDREGGQPQHF.

V gene TRBV12-5 combines with J gene TRBJ2-7, with TRBD2 as a possible D gene (7 bases). Germline loops: CDR1 LGHNT, CDR2 FRNRAP. V dropped 4 bases and J dropped 0 bases, with 13 bases sitting between them. The CDR3 has 15 amino acids. As DNA, the CDR3 is TGTGCTAGTGGTTGGGCGGGGGCACCCTCCTACGAGCAGTACTTC. As protein: CASGWAGAPSYEQYF.

The chain joins TRBV7-2 to TRBJ2-7; D is uncertain. Germline lookup yields CDR1 SGHTA and CDR2 FQGNSA. The V end was cut by 3 bases, the J end by 2 bases, with 2 bases between. The CDR3 sequence is 11 residues long. The CDR3 reads CASSFTYEQYF. CDR3 sequence (DNA): TGTGCCAGCAGCTTCACCTACGAGCAGTACTTC.

The V and J genes are TRBV7-2 and TRBJ2-1; 10 nucleotides line up with TRBD2. Germline lookup yields CDR1 SGHTA and CDR2 FQGNSA. This CDR3 region has 17 residues. The V and J ends lost 5 bases and 4 bases, in that order; junction bases with no gene match: 11. The chain's CDR3 is CASSLRGSGGLYNEQFF. CDR3 DNA: TGTGCCAGCAGCCTACGAGGTAGCGGGGGGCTTTACAATGAGCAGTTCTTC.

The chain links TRBV2 to TRBJ2-7, with 10 bases aligning to TRBD1. CDR3 length equals 16 residues. Germline CDR1 is SNHLY and CDR2 is FYNNEI. J was trimmed by 2 bases and V by 4 bases; bases with no gene match: 8. DNA of the CDR3: TGTGCCAGCAGTGGCCCCGAGACAGGGGGCCCCTACGAGCAGTACTTC. Its protein is CASSGPETGGPYEQYF. The entire variable domain, with the rest obtained from reference TRBV2 and TRBJ2-7, is as follows: EPEVTQTPSHQVTQMGQEVILRCVPISNHLYFYWYRQILGQKVEFLVSFYNNEISEKSEIFDDQFSVERPDGSNFTLKIRSTKLEDSAMYFCASSGPETGGPYEQYFGPGTRLTVT.

V gene TRBV5-1 combines with J gene TRBJ2-3, with 8 bases that match TRBD1. The CDR3 consists of 14 residues. With V trimmed by 3 bases and J by 4 bases, 4 bases remained unmatched. CDR1 and CDR2 (germline): SGHRS, YFSETQ. This CDR3 is CASSYVQGADTQYF. CDR3 coding DNA: TGCGCCAGCAGCTATGTACAGGGGGCAGATACGCAGTATTTT.